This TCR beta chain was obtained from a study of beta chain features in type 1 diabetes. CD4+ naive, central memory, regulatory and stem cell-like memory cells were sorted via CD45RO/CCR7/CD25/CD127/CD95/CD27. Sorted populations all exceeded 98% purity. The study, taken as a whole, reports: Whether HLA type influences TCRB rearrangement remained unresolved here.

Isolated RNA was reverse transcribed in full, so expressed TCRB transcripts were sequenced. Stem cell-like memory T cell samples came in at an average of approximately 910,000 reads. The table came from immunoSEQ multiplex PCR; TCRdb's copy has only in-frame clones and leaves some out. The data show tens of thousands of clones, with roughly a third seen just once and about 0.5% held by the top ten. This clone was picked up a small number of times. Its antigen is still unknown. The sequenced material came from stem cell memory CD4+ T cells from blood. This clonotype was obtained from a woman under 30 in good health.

CDR3 DNA sequence: TGCGCCAGCAGCTTGGTCCCCTCCAGCTCCTACAATGAGCAGTTCTTC. Protein sequence: CASSLVPSSSYNEQFF. The chain couples TRBV5-1 to TRBJ2-1; D gene unclear. CDR1 and CDR2 from the germline V gene are SGHRS and YFSETQ. V was shortened by 0 bases and J by 0 bases, with 10 bases between the two germline ends. The CDR3 covers 16 residues.